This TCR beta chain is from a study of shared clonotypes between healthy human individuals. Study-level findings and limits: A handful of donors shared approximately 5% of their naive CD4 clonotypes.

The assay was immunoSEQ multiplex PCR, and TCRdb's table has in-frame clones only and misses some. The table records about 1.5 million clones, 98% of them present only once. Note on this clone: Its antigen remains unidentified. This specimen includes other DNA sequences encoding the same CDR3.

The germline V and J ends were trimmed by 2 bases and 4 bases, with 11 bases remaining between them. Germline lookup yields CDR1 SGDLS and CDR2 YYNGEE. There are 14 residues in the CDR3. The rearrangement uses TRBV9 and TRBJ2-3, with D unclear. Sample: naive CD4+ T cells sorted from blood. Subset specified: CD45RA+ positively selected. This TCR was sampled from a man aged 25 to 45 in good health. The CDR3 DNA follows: TGTGCCAGCAGCGTGGCCAGTGGGGCAGATACGCAGTATTTT. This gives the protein CASSVASGADTQYF.